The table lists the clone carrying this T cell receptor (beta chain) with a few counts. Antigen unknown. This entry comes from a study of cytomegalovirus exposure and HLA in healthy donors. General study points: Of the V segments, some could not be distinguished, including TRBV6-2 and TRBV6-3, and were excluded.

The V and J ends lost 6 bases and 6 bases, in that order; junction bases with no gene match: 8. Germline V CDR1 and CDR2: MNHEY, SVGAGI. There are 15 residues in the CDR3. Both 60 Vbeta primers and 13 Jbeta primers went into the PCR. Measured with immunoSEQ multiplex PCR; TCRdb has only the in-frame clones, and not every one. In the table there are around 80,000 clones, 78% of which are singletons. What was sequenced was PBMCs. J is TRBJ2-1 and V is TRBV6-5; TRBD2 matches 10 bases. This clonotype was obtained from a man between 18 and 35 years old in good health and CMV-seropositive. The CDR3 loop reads CASSGTSGIGNEQFF. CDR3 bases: TGTGCCAGCAGCGGTACTAGCGGGATAGGCAATGAGCAGTTCTTC.